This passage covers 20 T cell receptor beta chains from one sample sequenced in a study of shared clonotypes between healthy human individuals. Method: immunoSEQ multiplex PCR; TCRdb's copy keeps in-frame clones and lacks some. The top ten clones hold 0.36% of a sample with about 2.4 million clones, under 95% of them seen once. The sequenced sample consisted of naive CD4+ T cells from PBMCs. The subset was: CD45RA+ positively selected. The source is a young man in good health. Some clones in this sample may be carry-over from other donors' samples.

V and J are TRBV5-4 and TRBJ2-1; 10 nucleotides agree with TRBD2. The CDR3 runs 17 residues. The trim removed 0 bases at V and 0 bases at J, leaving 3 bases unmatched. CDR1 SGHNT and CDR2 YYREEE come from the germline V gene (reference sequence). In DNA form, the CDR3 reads TGTGCCAGCAGCTTGGGAACTAGCGGGATCTCCTACAATGAGCAGTTCTTC. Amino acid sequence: CASSLGTSGISYNEQFF.

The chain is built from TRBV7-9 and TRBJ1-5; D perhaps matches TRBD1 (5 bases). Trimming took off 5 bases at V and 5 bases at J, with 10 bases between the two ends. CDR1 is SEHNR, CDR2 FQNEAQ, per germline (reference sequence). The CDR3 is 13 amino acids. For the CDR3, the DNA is TGTGCCAGCAGCGCGGCGGGGGATCAGCCCCAGCATTTT. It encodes CASSAAGDQPQHF. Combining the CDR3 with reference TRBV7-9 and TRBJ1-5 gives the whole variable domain DTGVSQNPRHKITKRGQNVTFRCDPISEHNRLYWYRQTLGQGPEFLTYFQNEAQLEKSRLLSDRFSAERPKGSFSTLEIQRTEQGDSAMYLCASSAAGDQPQHFGDGTRLSIL.

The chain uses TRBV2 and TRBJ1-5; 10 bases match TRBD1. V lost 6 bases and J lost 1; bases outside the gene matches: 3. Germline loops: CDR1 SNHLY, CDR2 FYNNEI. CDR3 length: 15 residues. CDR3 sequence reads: CASSDRGPSNQPQHF. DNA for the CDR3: TGTGCCAGCAGCGACAGGGGGCCAAGCAATCAGCCCCAGCATTTT.

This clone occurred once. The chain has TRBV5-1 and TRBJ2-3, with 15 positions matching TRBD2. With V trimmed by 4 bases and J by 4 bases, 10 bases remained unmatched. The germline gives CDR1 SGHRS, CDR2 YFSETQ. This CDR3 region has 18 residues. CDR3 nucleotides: TGCGCCAGCAGCACCGGAGGACTAGCGGGAGGGGGTTCAGATACGCAGTATTTT. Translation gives CASSTGGLAGGGSDTQYF.

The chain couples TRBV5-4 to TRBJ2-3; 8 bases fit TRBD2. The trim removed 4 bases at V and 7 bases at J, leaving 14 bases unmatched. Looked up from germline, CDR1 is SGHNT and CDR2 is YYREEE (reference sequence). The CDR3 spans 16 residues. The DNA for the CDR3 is TGTGCCAGCAGCCCAGCTTTAGCGGGGCAAATGAATACGCAGTATTTT. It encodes CASSPALAGQMNTQYF.

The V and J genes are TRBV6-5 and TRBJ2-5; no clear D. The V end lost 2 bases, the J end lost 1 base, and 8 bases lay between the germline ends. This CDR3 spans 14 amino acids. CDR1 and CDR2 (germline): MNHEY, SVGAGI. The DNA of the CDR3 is TGTGCCAGCAGTTACACCCACGGCCAAGAGACCCAGTACTTC. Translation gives CASSYTHGQETQYF.

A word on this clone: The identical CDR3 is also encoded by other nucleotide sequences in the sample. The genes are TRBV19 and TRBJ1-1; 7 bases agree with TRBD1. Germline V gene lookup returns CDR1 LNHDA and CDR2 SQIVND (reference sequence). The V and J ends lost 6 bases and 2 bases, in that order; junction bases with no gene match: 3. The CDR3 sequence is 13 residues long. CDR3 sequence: CASSRQGNTEAFF. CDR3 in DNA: TGTGCCAGTAGCCGACAGGGCAACACTGAAGCTTTCTTT.

CDR3: CASSFLAGVTGELFF. Written as DNA, the CDR3 is TGTGCCAGCAGCTTCTTGGCAGGGGTCACCGGGGAGCTGTTTTTT. The chain links TRBV5-5 to TRBJ2-2; D is perhaps TRBD1 (6 bases). V gave up 2 bases and J gave up 4 bases, with 12 bases separating them. CDR3 size: 15 residues. CDR1 and CDR2 from the germline V gene are SGHKS and YYEKEE (reference sequence).

CDR3 sequence (DNA): TGTGCCTGGACCCTCGGGGGGAATCAGCCCCAGCATTTT. Protein sequence: CAWTLGGNQPQHF. The rearrangement links TRBV30 to TRBJ1-5, with D perhaps matching TRBD1 (5 bases). The germline CDR1 and CDR2 sequences are GTSNPN and SVGIG (reference sequence). The CDR3 is 13 residues long. The V end lost 4 bases, the J end lost 4 bases, and 11 bases lay between the germline ends.

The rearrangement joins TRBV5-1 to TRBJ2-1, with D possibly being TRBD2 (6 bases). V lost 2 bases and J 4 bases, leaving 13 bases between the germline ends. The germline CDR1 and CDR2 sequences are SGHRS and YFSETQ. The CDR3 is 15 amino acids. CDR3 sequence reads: CASSLYREYYNEQFF. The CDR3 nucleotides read TGCGCCAGCAGCTTATACCGGGAGTATTACAATGAGCAGTTCTTC.

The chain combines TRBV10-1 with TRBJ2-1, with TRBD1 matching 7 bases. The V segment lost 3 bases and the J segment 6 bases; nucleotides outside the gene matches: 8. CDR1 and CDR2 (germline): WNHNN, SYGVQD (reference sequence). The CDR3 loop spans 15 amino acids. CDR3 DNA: TGCGCCAGCAGTGATCCTGGGACAGCAACCAATGAGCAGTTCTTC. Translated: CASSDPGTATNEQFF.

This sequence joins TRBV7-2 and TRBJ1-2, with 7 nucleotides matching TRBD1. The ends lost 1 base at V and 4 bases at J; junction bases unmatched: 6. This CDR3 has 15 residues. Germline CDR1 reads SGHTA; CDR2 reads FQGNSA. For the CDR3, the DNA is TGTGCCAGCAGCTTAGGGGACAGATCCGCCTATGGCTACACCTTC. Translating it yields CASSLGDRSAYGYTF.

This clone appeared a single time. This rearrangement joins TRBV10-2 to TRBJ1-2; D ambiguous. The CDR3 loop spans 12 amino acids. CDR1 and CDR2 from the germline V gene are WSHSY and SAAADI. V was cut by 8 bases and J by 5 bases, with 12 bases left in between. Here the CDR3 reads CASDHPGYGYTF. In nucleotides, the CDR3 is TGCGCCAGCGACCACCCCGGGTATGGCTACACCTTC.

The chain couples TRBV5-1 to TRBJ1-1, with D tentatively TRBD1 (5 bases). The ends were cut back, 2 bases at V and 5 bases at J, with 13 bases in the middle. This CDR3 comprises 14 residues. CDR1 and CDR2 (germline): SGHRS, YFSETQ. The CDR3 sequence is CASSFLTTETEAFF. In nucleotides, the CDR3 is TGCGCCAGCAGCTTCCTAACGACAGAAACTGAAGCTTTCTTT.

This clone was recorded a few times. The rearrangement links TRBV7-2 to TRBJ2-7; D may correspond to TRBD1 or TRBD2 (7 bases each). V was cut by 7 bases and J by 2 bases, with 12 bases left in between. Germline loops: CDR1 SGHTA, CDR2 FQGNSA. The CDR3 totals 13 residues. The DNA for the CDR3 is TGTGCCAGCACCCCAGGGGGGGCCTACGAGCAGTACTTC. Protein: CASTPGGAYEQYF.

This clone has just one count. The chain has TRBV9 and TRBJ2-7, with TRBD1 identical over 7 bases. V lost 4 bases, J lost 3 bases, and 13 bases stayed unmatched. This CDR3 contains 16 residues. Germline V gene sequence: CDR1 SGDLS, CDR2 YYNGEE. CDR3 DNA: TGTGCCAGCAGCCCTCGGACAGGAGCCGTTGTCTACGAGCAGTACTTC. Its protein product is CASSPRTGAVVYEQYF.

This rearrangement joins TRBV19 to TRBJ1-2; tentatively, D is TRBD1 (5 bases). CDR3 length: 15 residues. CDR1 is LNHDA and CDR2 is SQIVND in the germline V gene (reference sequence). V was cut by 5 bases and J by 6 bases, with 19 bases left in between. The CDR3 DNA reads TGTGCCAGTAGTGCCAGATATGCGGGACCGGATGGCTACACCTTC. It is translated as CASSARYAGPDGYTF.

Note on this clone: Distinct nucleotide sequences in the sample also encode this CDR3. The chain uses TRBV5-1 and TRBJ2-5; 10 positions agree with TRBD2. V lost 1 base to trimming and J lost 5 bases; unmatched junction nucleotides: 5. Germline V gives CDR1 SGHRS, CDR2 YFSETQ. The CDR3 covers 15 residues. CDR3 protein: CASSLLAGARETQYF. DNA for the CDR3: TGCGCCAGCAGCTTGCTAGCGGGAGCGCGGGAGACCCAGTACTTC.

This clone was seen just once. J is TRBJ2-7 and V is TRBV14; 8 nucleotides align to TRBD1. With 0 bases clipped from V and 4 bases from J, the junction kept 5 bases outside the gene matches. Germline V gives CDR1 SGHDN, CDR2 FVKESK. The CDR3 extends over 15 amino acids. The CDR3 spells CASSQDRGREYEQYF. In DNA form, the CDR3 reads TGTGCCAGCAGCCAAGACAGGGGGCGCGAGTACGAGCAGTACTTC.

CDR3 amino acids: CASSLIGRATGANVLTF. CDR3 bases: TGTGCCAGCAGCTTAATCGGCAGGGCTACCGGGGCCAACGTCCTGACTTTC. This chain uses TRBV7-3 with TRBJ2-6; the D gene is possibly TRBD1 (5 bases). CDR1 and CDR2 (germline): SGHTA, FQGTGA. V lost 1 base, J lost 4 bases, and 14 bases lay in between. This CDR3 has 17 amino acids.